This entry describes one T cell receptor beta chain. These data belong to a study of T cell changes during pregnancy in multiple sclerosis. The table came from immunoSEQ multiplex PCR; TCRdb's copy has only in-frame clones and leaves some out. The table lists 50,000 or so clones, over 80% of them singletons. V was pared by 1 base and J by 7 bases, with 10 bases between. The CDR3 runs 13 residues. The germline gives CDR1 SGHNT, CDR2 YENEEA. The chain uses TRBV11-3 and TRBJ2-5, with D possibly being TRBD2 (5 bases). This material consisted of CD4+ T cells from peripheral blood mononuclear cells, taken after pregnancy. This clonotype was obtained from a female donor with multiple sclerosis, enrolled in a pregnancy study. The CDR3 loop reads CASSLAPRGTQYF. Written as DNA, the CDR3 is TGTGCCAGCAGCTTAGCCCCCCGGGGGACCCAGTACTTC.